The 9 T cell receptor beta chains below all came from one sample that was sequenced in a study of cytomegalovirus exposure and HLA in healthy donors. Primers: 60 Vbeta forward and 13 Jbeta reverse. TCRdb keeps only in-frame clones here, not all; method: immunoSEQ multiplex PCR. Of some 120,000 clones listed, 65% to 80% are singletons. Sequencing was carried out using PBMCs. These TCRs come from a man aged 35 to 55 in good health and CMV-seropositive.

The chain couples TRBV7-9 to TRBJ2-7; 9 bases match TRBD1. The CDR3 is 11 amino acids. Germline V CDR1 and CDR2: SEHNR, FQNEAQ (reference sequence). The CDR3 is CSLDRGHEQYF. The CDR3 DNA reads TGTTCCTTGGACAGGGGCCACGAGCAGTACTTC.

Here the CDR3 DNA reads TGCGCCAGCAGCCAAGATCACTTACAGAGTTCCTACGAGCAGTACTTC. Its protein product is CASSQDHLQSSYEQYF. V gene TRBV4-3 combines with J gene TRBJ2-7; D unresolved. Trimming cost V 0 bases and J 1 base, with 13 bases left between them. This CDR3 has 16 amino acids. In germline, CDR1 is LGHNA, CDR2 YSLEER.

The rearrangement links TRBV5-6 to TRBJ1-1; D perhaps matches TRBD1 (5 bases). This CDR3 region has 17 residues. CDR1 and CDR2 (germline): SGHDT, YYEEEE. Trimming stripped 3 bases from V and 3 bases from J, with 21 bases between. The CDR3 here is CASSYFGTGMGYTEAFF. The CDR3, as DNA: TGTGCCAGCAGCTACTTCGGAACAGGTATGGGGTACACTGAAGCTTTCTTT.

This clone appeared a single time. The J gene is TRBJ2-1, the V gene TRBV25-1; the D gene is possibly TRBD1 (6 bases). Trimming stripped 4 bases from V and 8 bases from J, with 21 bases between. The CDR3 sequence is 16 residues long. The germline gives CDR1 MGHDK, CDR2 SYGVNS. The CDR3 here is CASSGRKQGVQDEQFF. The CDR3 DNA reads as TGTGCCAGCAGTGGGCGAAAACAGGGAGTACAAGATGAGCAGTTCTTC.

This sequence joins TRBV19 and TRBJ2-1; the D gene is possibly TRBD1 (5 bases). This CDR3 is built from 13 residues. Germline assignment: CDR1 LNHDA and CDR2 SQIVND (reference sequence). With 2 bases removed from V and 4 bases from J, the gap between germline ends came to 6 bases. The chain's CDR3 is CASSINRYNEQFF. As DNA, the CDR3 is TGTGCCAGTAGTATAAACAGGTACAATGAGCAGTTCTTC.

The rearrangement joins TRBV19 to TRBJ1-3; TRBD1 agrees at 7 bases. Germline V gene lookup returns CDR1 LNHDA and CDR2 SQIVND (reference sequence). With V trimmed by 3 bases and J by 0 bases, 2 bases remained unmatched. The CDR3 sequence is 15 residues long. The DNA for the CDR3 is TGTGCCAGTAGTATGACAGGGACCTCTGGAAACACCATATATTTT. Translated: CASSMTGTSGNTIYF.

The V call is TRBV6-1, the J call TRBJ1-5; D is unclear. Germline CDR1 MNHNS, CDR2 SASEGT. Trimming removed 2 bases from V and 3 bases from J, with 11 bases in between. The CDR3 totals 15 residues. CDR3 in amino acids: CASSEMERYNQPQHF. In DNA, the CDR3 is TGTGCCAGCAGTGAAATGGAGCGATACAATCAGCCCCAGCATTTT.

The chain uses TRBV30 and TRBJ2-5, with D maybe TRBD1 (5 bases). Germline V CDR1 and CDR2: GTSNPN, SVGIG (reference sequence). The CDR3 consists of 12 residues. V shed 4 bases and J shed 2 bases, with 8 bases lying between them. CDR3 in amino acids: CAWKTGQETQYF. CDR3 DNA sequence: TGTGCCTGGAAAACAGGTCAAGAGACCCAGTACTTC.

The rearrangement joins TRBV28 to TRBJ2-5, with 8 bases fitting TRBD2. The CDR3 totals 15 residues. The germline V gene has CDR1 MDHEN and CDR2 SYDVKM. V shed 4 bases, J shed 1 base, and the junction held 5 bases outside the gene matches. The CDR3 DNA follows: TGTGCCAGCAGTTCCCCCGGGACTAGCCAAGAGACCCAGTACTTC. This encodes CASSSPGTSQETQYF.